This TCR beta chain stems from a study of CD8 T cells in Susac syndrome. A quantity of roughly 0.5 to 1 ug RNA underwent reverse transcription using random hexamers. The immunoSEQ assay covered 54 Vbeta and 13 Jbeta segments for CDR3. TCRdb recomputed calls from the immunoSEQ multiplex PCR reads with MiXCR, one row per CDR3 protein. The data show about 240,000 distinct CDR3 sequences, approximately 95% seen once. Germline values: CDR1 GTSNPN, CDR2 SVGIG (reference sequence). V was cut by 3 bases and J by 9 bases, with 6 bases left in between. This CDR3 has 10 amino acids. The source material was CD4+ T cells from PBMCs. This receptor was obtained from a human donor with Susac syndrome. The chain joins TRBV30 to TRBJ2-1; D remains unclear. CDR3 amino acids: CAWSHVEQFF. The CDR3 DNA reads TGTGCCTGGAGCCATGTTGAGCAGTTCTTC. The full variable domain, rest sourced from reference TRBV30 and TRBJ2-1, is SQTIHQWPATLVQPVGSPLSLECTVEGTSNPNLYWYRQAAGRGLQLLFYSVGIGQISSEVPQNLSASRPQDRQFILSSKKLLLSDSGFYLCAWSHVEQFFGPGTRLTVL.